The 16 T cell receptor beta chains below come from one sample, sequenced in a study of blood T cell repertoires in COVID-19 (TCRdb year 2020). Preparation of the library involved the immunoSEQ multiplex PCR assay. In TCRdb, the immuneACCESS table is reduced to in-frame sequences with V and J assigned. These tables do not hold every clone; where another copy was compared, an unresolved V gene accounts for under half, and the others remain unexplained. Here the sample has around 330,000 clones; approximately 89% occur a single time. The ten largest clones take up approximately 1.8% of the sample. Input material: peripheral blood. The receptors here all came from a woman in her twenties or thirties with COVID-19, enrolled during active disease.

This clone was seen only once. V is TRBV6-1 and J is TRBJ2-3, with D possibly matching TRBD2 (7 bases). This CDR3 region has 16 residues. The V gene's germline CDR1 is MNHNS and CDR2 SASEGT. The V end lost 1 base, the J end lost 1 base, and 12 bases lay between the germline ends. The CDR3 spells CASSEVAGAGTDTQYF. CDR3 coding DNA: TGTGCCAGCAGTGAAGTGGCGGGGGCCGGCACAGATACGCAGTATTTT.

This clone was found once. V and J are TRBV4-3 and TRBJ1-2; 7 nucleotides agree with TRBD1. Germline CDR1 LGHNA, CDR2 YSLEER. Trimming at V came to 0 bases and at J to 3 bases, leaving 13 bases not matched to a gene. The CDR3 has 18 residues. The CDR3 region is CASSQDRSGTRGHYGYTF. As DNA, the CDR3 is TGCGCCAGCAGCCAAGATCGCTCGGGTACAAGGGGGCACTATGGCTACACCTTC.

This sequence joins TRBV2 and TRBJ1-1; D unresolved. The germline gives CDR1 SNHLY, CDR2 FYNNEI. This CDR3 has 12 amino acids. V was pared by 7 bases and J by 8 bases, with 14 bases between. The CDR3 nucleotides are TGTGCCAGCACTTACCTCAGGAAGGAAGCTTTCTTT. As protein: CASTYLRKEAFF.

The V and J genes are TRBV19 and TRBJ1-2; D is undetermined. CDR3 length: 12 amino acids. Germline CDR1 and CDR2: LNHDA and SQIVND (reference sequence). V lost 3 bases and J 4 bases, leaving 6 bases between the germline ends. The CDR3 loop reads CASSMEGYGYTF. DNA for the CDR3: TGTGCCAGTAGTATGGAGGGCTATGGCTACACCTTC.

Only a few counts were recorded for this clone. The J gene is TRBJ1-6, the V gene TRBV7-3, with D tentatively TRBD1 (6 bases). CDR1 and CDR2 (germline): SGHTA, FQGTGA. The CDR3 totals 15 residues. V dropped 0 bases and J dropped 9 bases, with 12 bases sitting between them. CDR3 amino acids: CASSLTGGPGSPLHF. CDR3 DNA: TGTGCCAGCAGCTTAACCGGGGGGCCGGGTTCACCCCTCCACTTT.

CDR3 bases: TGTGCCAGCAGTTACGTCCGGACAGGGGCCAGAGTTGGCTATGGCTACACCTTC. As protein: CASSYVRTGARVGYGYTF. The genes are TRBV6-2 or TRBV6-3 and TRBJ1-2; 9 bases are a match to TRBD1. Trimming removed 2 bases from V and 4 bases from J; junction bases left unmatched: 14. Germline-derived CDR1 and CDR2 are MNHEY and SVGEGT. CDR3 size: 18 residues.

The J gene is TRBJ2-2, the V gene TRBV25-1, with D unclear. CDR3 size: 11 residues. V lost 6 bases and J 7 bases, leaving 6 bases between the germline ends. In germline, CDR1 is MGHDK, CDR2 SYGVNS. The CDR3 DNA sequence: TGTGCCAGCAGCCTTTTCGGGGAGCTGTTTTTT. This translates into CASSLFGELFF.

The rearrangement joins TRBV20-1 to TRBJ1-1; D possibly corresponds to TRBD1 (6 bases). This CDR3 has 10 amino acids. Between the trimmed V and J ends, which lost 2 bases and 8 bases, there was a span of 6 bases. The V gene's germline CDR1 is DFQATT and CDR2 SNEGSKA (reference sequence). The CDR3 DNA reads as TGCAGTGCTAGACAGGGGGAAGCTTTCTTT. This sequence encodes CSARQGEAFF.

This clone showed up just a few times. The CDR3 nucleotides are TGTGCCAGCAGTGAAGCTCTAGGACTAGCGTTCAATGAGCAGTTCTTC. It codes for CASSEALGLAFNEQFF. V and J are TRBV6-1 and TRBJ2-1; 9 bases align to TRBD2. With V trimmed by 0 bases and J by 6 bases, 6 bases remained unmatched. The germline V gene encodes CDR1 MNHNS and CDR2 SASEGT. This CDR3 spans 16 amino acids.

The genes are TRBV30 and TRBJ1-2; possibly TRBD1 for D (6 bases). In germline, CDR1 is GTSNPN, CDR2 SVGIG (reference sequence). The V end lost 3 bases, the J end lost 5 bases, and 10 bases lay between the germline ends. There are 12 residues in the CDR3. The CDR3 spells CAWRGTLYGYTF. In DNA form, the CDR3 reads TGTGCCTGGAGGGGGACACTATATGGCTACACCTTC.

This clone showed up just once. The rearrangement joins TRBV3-1 (or the pseudogene TRBV3-2) to TRBJ1-1; TRBD1 matches at 9 bases. Unmatched junction bases numbered 3, after V lost 6 bases and J lost 7 bases. Germline V lookup: CDR1 LGHDT, CDR2 YNNKEL (reference sequence). The CDR3 loop spans 12 amino acids. CDR3 DNA sequence: TGTGCCAGCAGGGGGACAGGGTTTGAAGCTTTCTTT. Translating it yields CASRGTGFEAFF.

The chain couples TRBV2 to TRBJ1-2, with D perhaps TRBD1 (6 bases). The CDR3 extends over 13 amino acids. Per the germline V gene, CDR1 is SNHLY and CDR2 is FYNNEI. The V and J ends lost 5 bases and 6 bases respectively, with 13 bases between them. CDR3 nucleotide sequence: TGTGCCAGCAGTCGGGACGCAGGGGATGGCTACACCTTC. Its protein product is CASSRDAGDGYTF.

The CDR3 DNA reads as TGCGCCAGCAGCCCCCTCTCCGGGACAAACTATGGCTACACCTTC. Translating gives CASSPLSGTNYGYTF. The chain uses TRBV5-1 and TRBJ1-2; D is perhaps TRBD1 (6 bases). Trimming took off 4 bases at V and 2 bases at J, with 15 bases between the two ends. Germline CDR1 is SGHRS and CDR2 is YFSETQ. The CDR3 has 15 amino acids.

The rearrangement joins TRBV7-2 to TRBJ2-3; maybe TRBD2 (5 bases). The CDR3 runs to 15 residues. Germline CDR1 SGHTA, CDR2 FQGNSA. V shed 0 bases and J shed 1 base, with 8 bases lying between them. This CDR3 is CASSLASAGTDTQYF. CDR3 DNA: TGTGCCAGCAGCTTAGCTAGCGCCGGCACAGATACGCAGTATTTT.

CDR3 loop: CASSLGAGGSYGYTF. CDR3 in DNA: TGCGCCAGCAGCTTGGGCGCAGGGGGCTCCTATGGCTACACCTTC. V is TRBV5-1 and J is TRBJ1-2; TRBD1 aligns across 8 bases. Germline V CDR1 and CDR2: SGHRS, YFSETQ. CDR3 length: 15 residues. V shed 0 bases, J shed 4 bases, and the junction held 5 bases outside the gene matches.

J is TRBJ1-6 and V is TRBV27; 9 bases align to TRBD1. Unmatched junction bases numbered 5, after V lost 7 bases and J lost 7 bases. In germline, CDR1 is MNHEY, CDR2 SMNVEV (reference sequence). This CDR3 is built from 14 residues. CDR3 region: CASTAGTGNSPLHF. CDR3 nucleotide sequence: TGTGCCAGCACAGCCGGGACAGGGAATTCACCCCTCCACTTT.